This TCR beta chain was documented in a study of vaccination effects on CD4 cells after COVID-19. Findings and caveats of the study: Pronounced clonal contraction occurred in clones induced by infection and by vaccine late after vaccination.

Antigen-specific CD4+ T cells were expanded (with viral peptide pools) by the ViraFEST assay ahead of sequencing. Isolation of CD4+ T cells took place after approximately ten days of culture. Infection dated between March and December 2020, before the Alpha, Beta and Delta variants reached the United States. Notes on this clone: Its antigen is not known.

V dropped 2 bases and J dropped 3 bases, with 13 bases sitting between them. Germline lookup yields CDR1 PRHDT and CDR2 FYEKMQ (reference sequence). The CDR3 is 15 residues long. Clones were sequenced by immunoSEQ multiplex PCR, and TCRdb holds only the in-frame ones, with some missing. The sample holds tens of thousands of clones, roughly 80% seen once. The source material was CD4+ T cells from PBMCs cultured with a peptide pool, sampled before COVID-19 vaccination. The genes are TRBV13 and TRBJ1-1; TRBD1 is a possible D gene (5 bases). This receptor was taken from a human donor who had a prior SARS-CoV-2 infection. Here the CDR3 reads CASSLKFWGDTEAFF. The CDR3 DNA reads TGTGCCAGCAGCTTAAAGTTTTGGGGGGACACTGAAGCTTTCTTT.